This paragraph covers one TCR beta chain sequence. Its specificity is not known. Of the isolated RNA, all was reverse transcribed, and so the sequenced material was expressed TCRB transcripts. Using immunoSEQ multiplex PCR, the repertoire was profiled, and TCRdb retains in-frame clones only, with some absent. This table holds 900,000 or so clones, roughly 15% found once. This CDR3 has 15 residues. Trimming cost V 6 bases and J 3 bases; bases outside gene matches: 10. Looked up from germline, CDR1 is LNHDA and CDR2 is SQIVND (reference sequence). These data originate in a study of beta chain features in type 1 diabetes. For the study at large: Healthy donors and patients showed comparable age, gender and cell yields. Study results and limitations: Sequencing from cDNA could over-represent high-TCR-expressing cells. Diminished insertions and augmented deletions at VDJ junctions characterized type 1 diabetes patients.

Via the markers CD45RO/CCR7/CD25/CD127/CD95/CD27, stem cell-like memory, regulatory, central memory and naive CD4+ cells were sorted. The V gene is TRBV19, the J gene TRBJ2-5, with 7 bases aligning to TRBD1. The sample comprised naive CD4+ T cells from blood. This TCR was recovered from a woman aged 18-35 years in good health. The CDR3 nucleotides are TGTGCCAGTAGAACAACCACCGGGACAGAAGAGACCCAGTACTTC. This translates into CASRTTTGTEETQYF.